One sample yielded the 27 T cell receptor beta chains listed below, sequenced in a study of identical twins (dated by TCRdb to about 2016). Preparation of the library involved 5' RACE. The sequencer listed for this sample is Illumina HiSeq 2000. TCRdb cleaned the public reads at Q25 with fastp, built clones with MiXCR and kept in-frame beta chains. Identical CDR3 protein sequences are pooled into one entry, listed with their most common genes and DNA. The sample table shows about 890,000 distinct CDR3 sequences, and 9% to 15% are seen once. Around 1.5% of the sample rests with the top ten. The same data also went into a second study, on yellow fever vaccine responses in identical twins.

The sequencing sample was made of PBMCs. The receptors were sampled from a woman between 18 and 29 years old in good health.

This clonotype was seen a handful of times. The rearrangement joins TRBV9 to TRBJ2-7; D is ambiguous. V gave up 0 bases and J gave up 6 bases, with 7 bases separating them. CDR1 is SGDLS, CDR2 YYNGEE, per germline. The CDR3 runs 12 residues. Here the CDR3 reads CASSVGWGEQYF. DNA for the CDR3: TGTGCCAGCAGCGTAGGGTGGGGCGAGCAGTACTTC.

The chain employs TRBV12-3 or TRBV12-4 and TRBJ2-7; TRBD1 agrees at 9 bases. CDR3 length: 16 residues. The J segment lost 3 bases and the V segment lost 0 bases, leaving 6 bases of the junction unmatched. The CDR3 loop is CASSLALTGGDYEQYF. The CDR3 nucleotides are TGTGCCAGCAGTTTAGCGTTGACAGGGGGTGACTACGAGCAGTACTTC.

The CDR3, as DNA: TGTGCCAGCAGCTCCCTGAAAACAGGGATCTACGAGCAGTACTTC. It is translated as CASSSLKTGIYEQYF. The chain has TRBV11-2 and TRBJ2-7; D is perhaps TRBD1 (6 bases). Trimming pared 4 bases from V and 3 bases from J, leaving 16 bases between. This CDR3 comprises 15 residues. Germline-derived CDR1 and CDR2 are SGHAT and FQNNGV.

V and J are TRBV6-1 and TRBJ2-1, with TRBD2 identical over 10 bases. Germline loops: CDR1 MNHNS, CDR2 SASEGT. The V and J ends lost 8 bases and 4 bases, in that order; junction bases with no gene match: 8. The CDR3 contains 15 residues. The CDR3 protein is CASSSGGLRYNEQFF. DNA of the CDR3: TGTGCCAGCTCTAGCGGGGGCCTCCGATACAATGAGCAGTTCTTC.

Only a few counts were recorded for this clonotype. The V call is TRBV12-3 or TRBV12-4, the J call TRBJ1-1; D ambiguous. Trimming removed 8 bases at V and 4 bases at J, with 14 bases between. CDR3 length: 13 amino acids. CDR3: CASGLTSRTEAFF. The DNA for the CDR3 is TGTGCCAGCGGACTCACCTCACGCACTGAAGCTTTCTTT.

This clonotype was seen a handful of times. The chain has TRBV24-1 and TRBJ2-2, with 15 bases aligning to TRBD2. Germline V gene data show CDR1 as KGHDR and CDR2 as SFDVKD. V lost 9 bases to trimming and J lost 5 bases; unmatched junction nucleotides: 12. The CDR3 spans 18 residues. In DNA, the CDR3 is TGTGCCACCCTGATGGGACTAGCGGGAGGTGTGGGTACCGGGGAGCTGTTTTTT. Encoded protein: CATLMGLAGGVGTGELFF.

This clonotype was found a few times. V and J are TRBV11-1 and TRBJ2-1, with 12 positions matching TRBD2. Germline CDR1 and CDR2: SGHAT and FQDESV (reference sequence). With V trimmed by 2 bases and J by 8 bases, 16 bases remained unmatched. The CDR3 totals 19 residues. CDR3 residues: CASSLSGRLLAGGEDEQFF. CDR3 bases: TGTGCCAGCAGCTTAAGTGGTCGATTACTAGCGGGAGGTGAGGATGAGCAGTTCTTC.

This clonotype has more than one count but fewer than ten. This chain connects TRBV20-1 to TRBJ1-1; D is uncertain. Trimming took off 0 bases at V and 3 bases at J, with 11 bases between the two ends. Germline CDR1 and CDR2: DFQATT and SNEGSKA (reference sequence). CDR3 length: 14 residues. CDR3 in amino acids: CSARDRSKDTEAFF. CDR3 nucleotides: TGCAGTGCTAGAGATCGAAGTAAGGACACTGAAGCTTTCTTT.

Worth noting for this clonotype: One end of the junction fails to match germline, which may point to a read error. V is TRBV7-2 and J is TRBJ2-6; D call uncertain. Germline loops: CDR1 SGHTA, CDR2 FQGNSA. The CDR3 runs to 14 residues. Written as DNA, the CDR3 is TGTGCCAGCCGCTTAGAATATGGGGCCAACGTCCTGACTTTC. Protein sequence: CASRLEYGANVLTF.

This clonotype has at least ten counts. CDR3 DNA sequence: TGTGCCAGCAGAGGGGGGTGGGGGGCCAACGTCCTGACTTTC. Amino acid sequence: CASRGGWGANVLTF. The chain joins TRBV3-1 to TRBJ2-6; either TRBD1 or TRBD2 may fit D (6 bases each). Germline CDR1 reads LGHDT; CDR2 reads YNNKEL (reference sequence). The CDR3 runs 14 residues. The germline V and J ends were trimmed by 6 bases and 4 bases, with 10 bases remaining between them.

In this sample, this clonotype turned up a few times. The gene calls are TRBV12-5 and TRBJ2-5, with TRBD1 matching 7 bases. CDR3 length: 14 residues. The V gene end was trimmed by 6 bases and the J gene end by 0 bases; junction bases not matched to a gene: 4. Germline CDR1 reads LGHNT; CDR2 reads FRNRAP. CDR3 sequence reads: CASGQGTDQETQYF. The CDR3 bases are TGTGCTAGTGGGCAGGGGACAGACCAAGAGACCCAGTACTTC.

This clonotype was counted a few times. The gene calls are TRBV24-1 and TRBJ2-1, with 13 nucleotides matching TRBD2. CDR3 length: 16 residues. V gave up 4 bases and J gave up 9 bases; unmatched junction bases: 8. In germline, CDR1 is KGHDR, CDR2 SFDVKD. The CDR3 reads CATSDLGLAGSSEQFF. DNA for the CDR3: TGTGCCACCAGTGACCTGGGACTAGCGGGATCTAGTGAGCAGTTCTTC.

This clonotype has at least ten counts. The V call is TRBV7-8, the J call TRBJ2-7; D is ambiguous. This CDR3 comprises 16 residues. V lost 1 base, J lost 0 bases, and 13 bases lay in between. In germline, CDR1 is SGHVS, CDR2 FQNEAQ. The CDR3 nucleotides are TGTGCCAGCAGCTTAGTGGCAGGTGCGAGCTCCTACGAGCAGTACGTC. It encodes CASSLVAGASSYEQYV.

This clonotype was detected ten times or more. J is TRBJ2-2 and V is TRBV10-3; D is perhaps TRBD1 (5 bases). The germline V and J ends were trimmed by 4 bases and 6 bases, with 6 bases remaining between them. CDR1 is ENHRY, CDR2 SYGVKD, per germline. The CDR3 consists of 12 residues. The CDR3 region is CAISVTAGELFF. The CDR3 DNA follows: TGTGCCATCAGTGTGACAGCCGGGGAGCTGTTTTTT.

CDR3 in DNA: TGTGCCAGCAGCCGACGGGGACTCGCGAACACCGGGGAGCTGTTTTTT. Residues: CASSRRGLANTGELFF. The chain carries TRBV7-8 and TRBJ2-2, with D maybe TRBD2 (6 bases). The CDR3 totals 16 residues. The V gene's germline CDR1 is SGHVS and CDR2 FQNEAQ. The V gene lost 5 bases and the J gene lost 0 bases, with 13 bases spanning the gap. Looking up the rest from reference TRBV7-8 and TRBJ2-2 gives the full variable domain: GAGVSQSPRYKVAKRGQDVALRCDPISGHVSLFWYQQALGQGPEFLTYFQNEAQLDKSGLPSDRFFAERPEGSVSTLKIQRTQQEDSAVYLCASSRRGLANTGELFFGEGSRLTVL.

This clonotype was found a few times. The chain uses TRBV20-1 and TRBJ2-5; TRBD1 agrees at 7 bases. CDR3 length equals 15 residues. V lost 6 bases, J lost 2 bases, and 12 bases stayed unmatched. Looked up from germline, CDR1 is DFQATT and CDR2 is SNEGSKA (reference sequence). The CDR3 nucleotides are TGCAGTGCCCCCCTCCGCCGGACAGGACAAGAGACCCAGTACTTC. Protein product: CSAPLRRTGQETQYF.

The V gene is TRBV18, the J gene TRBJ2-5, with D possibly matching TRBD1 (5 bases). Germline V gives CDR1 KGHSH, CDR2 LQKENI. The length of the CDR3 is 14 residues. V was trimmed by 3 bases and J by 2 bases, leaving 10 bases between them. The CDR3 reads CASSPGQSQETQYF. The CDR3 DNA is TGTGCCAGCTCACCCGGACAATCACAAGAGACCCAGTACTTC. The full variable domain, with the rest looked up from reference TRBV18 and TRBJ2-5, is NAGVMQNPRHLVRRRGQEARLRCSPMKGHSHVYWYRQLPEEGLKFMVYLQKENIIDESGMPKERFSAEFPKEGPSILRIQQVVRGDSAAYFCASSPGQSQETQYFGPGTRLLVL.

This clonotype was detected only a few times. The V and J genes are TRBV20-1 and TRBJ2-7; TRBD1 matches at 8 bases. The V gene end was trimmed by 3 bases and the J gene end by 6 bases; junction bases not matched to a gene: 10. This CDR3 is built from 14 residues. The germline gives CDR1 DFQATT, CDR2 SNEGSKA (reference sequence). The CDR3: CSASDRGLLGEQYF. CDR3 sequence (DNA): TGCAGTGCTAGCGACAGGGGCCTCCTGGGCGAGCAGTACTTC.

This clonotype came up many times. The J gene is TRBJ2-1, the V gene TRBV29-1, with TRBD2 identical over 9 bases. Trimming at V came to 3 bases and at J to 8 bases, leaving 11 bases not matched to a gene. CDR1 and CDR2 from the germline V gene are SQVTM and ANQGSEA. This CDR3 spans 15 amino acids. CDR3 loop: CSVDGGAGGVHEQFF. CDR3 nucleotides: TGCAGCGTTGATGGAGGAGCGGGGGGTGTCCATGAGCAGTTCTTC.

There are a few counts of this clonotype. The V gene is TRBV12-3 or TRBV12-4, the J gene TRBJ2-1, with D tentatively TRBD1 or TRBD2 (5 bases each). V shed 5 bases and J shed 5 bases, with 13 bases lying between them. The CDR3 is made up of 14 amino acids. This CDR3 reads CASSPRGTHNEQFF. The CDR3 nucleotides read TGTGCCAGCAGTCCTCGAGGGACCCACAATGAGCAGTTCTTC.

This rearrangement joins TRBV5-1 to TRBJ2-6, with D tentatively TRBD1 (5 bases). CDR1 and CDR2 from the germline V gene are SGHRS and YFSETQ. V was shortened by 5 bases and J by 1 base, with 13 bases between the two germline ends. This CDR3 is built from 16 residues. DNA for the CDR3: TGCGCCAGCAGTGGGGCGCCTCAGTCTGGGGCCAACGTCCTGACTTTC. As protein: CASSGAPQSGANVLTF.

This clonotype has ten or more counts. The rearrangement links TRBV5-1 to TRBJ2-2, with 12 bases lining up with TRBD2. The junction had 5 bases not matched to a gene; V was cut back by 4 bases and J by 1 base. Germline assignment: CDR1 SGHRS and CDR2 YFSETQ. The CDR3 length is 17 residues. CDR3 sequence: CASSPAGLAGNTGELFF. CDR3 bases: TGCGCCAGCAGCCCGGCGGGACTAGCGGGGAACACCGGGGAGCTGTTTTTT. Complete variable domain (other parts from reference TRBV5-1 and TRBJ2-2): KAGVTQTPRYLIKTRGQQVTLSCSPISGHRSVSWYQQTPGQGLQFLFEYFSETQRNKGNFPGRFSGRQFSNSRSEMNVSTLELGDSALYLCASSPAGLAGNTGELFFGEGSRLTVL.

This clonotype occurred a few times. The gene calls are TRBV10-1 and TRBJ2-1, with D tentatively TRBD2 (6 bases). The CDR3 contains 14 residues. The V and J ends lost 5 bases and 5 bases respectively, with 13 bases between them. CDR1 is WNHNN and CDR2 is SYGVQD in the germline V gene (reference sequence). The CDR3 coding sequence is TGCGCCAGCAGTCCCGGGACTCTGAACAATGAGCAGTTCTTC. Translating it yields CASSPGTLNNEQFF.

The chain's CDR3 is CASSLGTSGDYEQYF. CDR3 DNA sequence: TGCGCCAGCAGCTTGGGGACTAGCGGGGACTACGAGCAGTACTTC. The genes are TRBV5-1 and TRBJ2-7; TRBD2 matches at 12 bases. V lost 0 bases and J lost 3; bases outside the gene matches: 1. This CDR3 is 15 amino acids long. The V gene's germline CDR1 is SGHRS and CDR2 YFSETQ.

This clonotype was seen only a few times. The chain carries TRBV10-1 and TRBJ2-1, with TRBD2 identical over 7 bases. V shed 4 bases, J shed 2 bases, and the junction held 8 bases outside the gene matches. CDR1 is WNHNN, CDR2 SYGVQD, per germline (reference sequence). The CDR3 sequence is 16 residues long. The CDR3 DNA follows: TGCGCCAGCAGTGCTGGGGAGGGAAGGGCCTACAATGAGCAGTTCTTC. Amino acid sequence: CASSAGEGRAYNEQFF.

CDR3 sequence reads: CASSPLLGASYGYTF. CDR3 DNA: TGTGCCAGCAGCCCGCTTCTGGGGGCCAGCTATGGCTACACCTTC. The V gene is TRBV11-2, the J gene TRBJ1-2; D may be TRBD1 (6 bases). Trimming shortened V by 5 bases and J by 4 bases, and 17 bases separated the two germline ends. The V gene's germline CDR1 is SGHAT and CDR2 FQNNGV. This CDR3 region has 15 residues.

This chain uses TRBV20-1 with TRBJ2-1, with a weak D call TRBD2 (5 bases). Germline V gene sequence: CDR1 DFQATT, CDR2 SNEGSKA (reference sequence). Trimming cost V 1 base and J 3 bases, with 10 bases left between them. The CDR3 is 14 residues long. CDR3 in DNA: TGCAGTGCTAGAGGGGAGCCGCACTACAATGAGCAGTTCTTC. Translating gives CSARGEPHYNEQFF.